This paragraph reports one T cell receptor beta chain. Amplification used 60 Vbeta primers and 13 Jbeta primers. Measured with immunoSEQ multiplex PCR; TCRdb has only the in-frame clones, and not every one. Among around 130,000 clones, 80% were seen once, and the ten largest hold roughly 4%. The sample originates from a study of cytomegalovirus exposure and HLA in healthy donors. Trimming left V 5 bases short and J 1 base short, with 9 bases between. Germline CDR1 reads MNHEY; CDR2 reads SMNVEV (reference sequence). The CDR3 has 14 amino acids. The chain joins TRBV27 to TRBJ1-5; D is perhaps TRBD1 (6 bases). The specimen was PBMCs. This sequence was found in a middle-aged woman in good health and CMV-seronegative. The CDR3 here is CASSTQGSNQPQHF. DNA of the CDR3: TGTGCCAGCAGTACTCAGGGGAGCAATCAGCCCCAGCATTTT.